A single TCR beta chain is shown here with its context. Only in-frame clones appear in the TCRdb table, and some are missing; sequencing was by immunoSEQ multiplex PCR. The sample lists 200,000 to 300,000 clones; about 82% were seen once. These data come from a study of blood T cell repertoires in COVID-19. The CDR3 covers 16 residues. The junction had 7 bases not matched to a gene; V was cut back by 3 bases and J by 8 bases. Germline CDR1 reads LNHDA; CDR2 reads SQIVND (reference sequence). The chain couples TRBV19 to TRBJ1-6; 10 bases fit TRBD1. The source of this sequence is a woman aged 60 to 75 with active or convalescent COVID-19. Sequencing was carried out using peripheral blood. CDR3 DNA: TGTGCCAGTAGTATGGGGACCGGGACAGGGGATTCACCCCTCCACTTT. Translated, it gives CASSMGTGTGDSPLHF. The full variable domain, its missing parts supplied by reference TRBV19 and TRBJ1-6, is DGGITQSPKYLFRKEGQNVTLSCEQNLNHDAMYWYRQDPGQGLRLIYYSQIVNDFQKGDIAEGYSVSREKKESFPLTVTSAQKNPTAFYLCASSMGTGTGDSPLHFGNGTRLTVT.